One and the same sample provided the 15 T cell receptor beta chains below, sequenced in a study of monozygotic twins with inflammatory bowel disease. Following a re-call of the 5' RACE reads, TCRdb has one entry per CDR3 protein and lacks DNA. This sample's table has about 160,000 distinct CDR3 sequences. Sequenced material: blood. The receptor source for this set is a human donor with ulcerative colitis or Crohn's disease, or a healthy co-twin of an affected twin (not recorded which).

The rearrangement joins TRBV2 to TRBJ1-4. This CDR3 has 16 residues. The V gene's germline CDR1 is SNHLY and CDR2 FYNNEI. CDR3 residues: CASSRTYPATNEKLFF.

This chain uses TRBV5-1 with TRBJ2-7; the TCRdb call, TRBD1, lacks DNA for checking. The CDR3 sequence is 18 residues long. The germline CDR1 and CDR2 sequences are SGHRS and YFSETQ. This chain's CDR3 is CASSLGPGGSLNSYEQYF.

The genes are TRBV6-2 or TRBV6-3 and TRBJ2-5; no DNA is available, so the TRBD1 call from TCRdb remains unchecked. Germline CDR1 and CDR2: MNHEY and SVGEGT. This CDR3 is 13 amino acids long. Here the CDR3 reads CASSRTGQETQYF.

The CDR3 region is CASSSGTNSGNTIYF. The V and J genes are TRBV28 and TRBJ1-3; the D gene TCRdb calls, TRBD1, cannot be checked with no DNA. Germline V lookup: CDR1 MDHEN, CDR2 SYDVKM. The CDR3 contains 15 residues.

V and J are TRBV15 and TRBJ2-1. CDR1 is LNHNV and CDR2 is YYDKDF in the germline V gene (reference sequence). The length of the CDR3 is 15 residues. The CDR3 here is CATSRAGSSYNEQFF.

The chain employs TRBV7-2 and TRBJ2-5; TCRdb lists TRBD2, though no DNA is available to test this call. This CDR3 is built from 15 residues. The germline V gene encodes CDR1 SGHTA and CDR2 FQGNSA. The CDR3 reads CASSLGGGEQETQYF.

The V gene is TRBV12-3 or TRBV12-4, the J gene TRBJ2-1; the TCRdb D gene call, TRBD1, has no DNA to confirm it. This CDR3 spans 12 amino acids. CDR3: CASSPPLEMPFF.

The chain couples TRBV20-1 to TRBJ2-3. Germline values: CDR1 DFQATT, CDR2 SNEGSKA (reference sequence). CDR3 length: 14 amino acids. CDR3 protein: CSALVGASTDTQYF.

The rearrangement joins TRBV20-1 to TRBJ1-6. Germline assignment: CDR1 DFQATT and CDR2 SNEGSKA (reference sequence). The CDR3 is 16 residues long. This chain's CDR3 is CSARDHGSSYNSPLHF.

The rearrangement joins TRBV9 to TRBJ1-2; TCRdb lists TRBD1, though no DNA is available to test this call. The CDR3 sequence is 14 residues long. Germline loops: CDR1 SGDLS, CDR2 YYNGEE. This chain's CDR3 is CASSPTGQHYGYTF.

The chain's CDR3 is CASSELSGRSGNTIYF. The chain recombines TRBV2 with TRBJ1-3. Germline V lookup: CDR1 SNHLY, CDR2 FYNNEI. The CDR3 runs 16 residues.

The rearrangement uses TRBV4-3 and TRBJ2-2. Germline CDR1 is LGHNA and CDR2 is YSLEER. CDR3 size: 12 residues. This CDR3 is CASSQVAGELFF.

The chain recombines TRBV12-3 or TRBV12-4 with TRBJ1-1; TCRdb's D call, TRBD1, is unchecked because there is no DNA. The CDR3 contains 13 residues. CDR3 sequence: CASSFGANTEAFF.

This sequence joins TRBV28 and TRBJ2-5; TCRdb outputs TRBD2, but without DNA this stays unchecked. The CDR3 is 18 amino acids. Germline values: CDR1 MDHEN, CDR2 SYDVKM. The CDR3 here is CASSLGAGNSLREETQYF.

The chain is built from TRBV12-3 or TRBV12-4 and TRBJ2-5; the TCRdb call, TRBD2, lacks DNA for checking. This CDR3 region has 13 residues. CDR3 amino acids: CASSSRTEETQYF.